What follows are 6 T cell receptor beta chains derived from one specimen sequenced in a study of spatial heterogeneity in lung cancer. Time point: blood at routine non-recurrence follow-up after resection. MiXCR, run by TCRdb on the 5' RACE reads, gives a single entry per CDR3 protein. The sample carries around 98,000 distinct CDR3 sequences, less than 20% recorded once. The sample in question was PBMCs, obtained at follow-up. These receptors were collected from a male donor with early-stage non-small cell lung cancer.

This clonotype was seen only a few times. V and J are TRBV30 and TRBJ1-1; D call uncertain. CDR1 and CDR2 (germline): GTSNPN, SVGIG (reference sequence). V gave up 3 bases and J gave up 2 bases, with 10 bases separating them. This CDR3 comprises 13 residues. The CDR3 DNA is TGTGCCTGGAGGTATCATGTTAACACTGAAGCTTTCTTT. Translation: CAWRYHVNTEAFF.

This clonotype was detected ten times or more. V and J are TRBV24-1 and TRBJ2-3; 10 positions match TRBD2. In germline, CDR1 is KGHDR, CDR2 SFDVKD. This CDR3 is 16 amino acids long. J gave up 2 bases and V 4 bases, and 5 bases lay outside the gene matches. The CDR3 coding sequence is TGTGCCACCAGTGACCGGACTAGCGGCCCCACAGATACGCAGTATTTT. Protein product: CATSDRTSGPTDTQYF.

The chain recombines TRBV7-2 with TRBJ2-1; 11 positions match TRBD2. V lost 2 bases, J lost 0 bases, and 3 bases stayed unmatched. In germline, CDR1 is SGHTA, CDR2 FQGNSA. The CDR3 loop spans 17 amino acids. The CDR3 DNA is TGTGCCAGCAGCTTATACGGGACTAGCGGCTCCTACAATGAGCAGTTCTTC. Translation: CASSLYGTSGSYNEQFF.

There are a few counts of this clonotype. This rearrangement joins TRBV18 to TRBJ1-6, with D possibly TRBD1 on 5 matching bases. V lost 3 bases and J 2 bases, leaving 11 bases between the germline ends. Germline lookup yields CDR1 KGHSH and CDR2 LQKENI. This CDR3 has 16 residues. CDR3: CASSPLGTAYNSPLHF. Written as DNA, the CDR3 is TGTGCCAGCTCACCCCTCGGGACCGCCTATAATTCACCCCTCCACTTT.

This clonotype has only a few counts. The chain has TRBV21-1 and TRBJ2-5; the table's D call, TRBD1, was not checked against the DNA. TRBV21-1 is flagged as a pseudogene. CDR3 size: 16 residues. CDR3 nucleotides: TGTGCCAGCTGCCAAGAGGGGACAGGAGGTCGAGAGACCCAGTACTTC. Translating gives CASCQEGTGGRETQYF.

V gene TRBV9 combines with J gene TRBJ2-7; TRBD1 matches 10 bases. The length of the CDR3 is 16 residues. With 2 bases clipped from V and 6 bases from J, the junction kept 11 bases outside the gene matches. CDR1 SGDLS and CDR2 YYNGEE come from the germline V gene. The CDR3 loop is CASSVDRDRGFVEQYF. CDR3 coding DNA: TGTGCCAGCAGCGTGGACCGGGACAGGGGTTTTGTCGAGCAGTACTTC.